The clone carrying this T cell receptor (beta chain) has ten or more counts. Its antigen is as yet unknown. Authors of the study amplified TCR beta CDR3 regions from RNA transcripts. HTBI primers drove first-round RT-PCR of the TCR CDR3. A single record per CDR3 protein comes from TCRdb applying MiXCR to the multiplex PCR reads. The repertoire has about 350,000 distinct CDR3 sequences, around 14% of them found once; the top ten carry around 24%. The sample comes from a study of T cells in Graves' hyperthyroidism and ophthalmopathy. General study results and limits: Blood samples included most of the expanded thyroid clonotypes exceeding 0.001. Ophthalmopathy was told apart from stable hyperthyroidism by a 13 V-J model.

Clinical symptoms, serum thyroxine and TRAb, thyroid ultrasound and orbital computed tomography together formed the diagnostic basis. Trimming at V came to 6 bases and at J to 0 bases, leaving 7 bases not matched to a gene. CDR3 length equals 15 residues. In germline, CDR1 is MDHEN, CDR2 SYDVKM. The TCR was taken from a woman in her twenties or thirties with Graves' hyperthyroidism. Input material: blood. The V and J genes are TRBV28 and TRBJ2-5; 7 nucleotides align to TRBD1. The DNA of the CDR3 is TGTGCCAGCAGAAGAATCGGGACAGACCAAGAGACCCAGTACTTC. The encoded protein is CASRRIGTDQETQYF.